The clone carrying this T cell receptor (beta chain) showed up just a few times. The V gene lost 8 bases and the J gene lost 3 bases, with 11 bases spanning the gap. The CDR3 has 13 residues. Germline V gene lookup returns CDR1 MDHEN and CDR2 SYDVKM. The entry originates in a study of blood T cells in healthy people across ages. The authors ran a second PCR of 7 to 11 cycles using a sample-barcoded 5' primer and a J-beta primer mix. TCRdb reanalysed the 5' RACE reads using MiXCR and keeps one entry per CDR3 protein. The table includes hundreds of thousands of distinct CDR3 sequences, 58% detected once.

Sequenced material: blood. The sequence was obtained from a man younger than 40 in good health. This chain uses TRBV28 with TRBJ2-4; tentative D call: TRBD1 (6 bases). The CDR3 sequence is CASQGNDKNIQYF. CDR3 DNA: TGTGCCAGCCAGGGGAATGACAAAAACATTCAGTACTTC.